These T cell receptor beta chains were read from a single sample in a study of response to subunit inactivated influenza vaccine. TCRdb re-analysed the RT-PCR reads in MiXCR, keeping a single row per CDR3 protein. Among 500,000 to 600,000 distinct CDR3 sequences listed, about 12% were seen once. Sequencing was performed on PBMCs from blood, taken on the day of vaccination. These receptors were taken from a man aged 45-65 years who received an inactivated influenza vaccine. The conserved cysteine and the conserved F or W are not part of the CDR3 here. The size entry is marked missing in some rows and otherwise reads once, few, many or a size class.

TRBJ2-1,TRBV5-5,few,ASSLLGGKEQF
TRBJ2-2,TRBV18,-,ASSLHIIQNTGELF
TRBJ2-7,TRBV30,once,AWGTGGVNEQY
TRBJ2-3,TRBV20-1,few,LGIGGSTDTQY
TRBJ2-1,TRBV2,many,ASTGLAVTSYNEQF
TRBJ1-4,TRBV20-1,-,SARAAGQGALHGLQKLF
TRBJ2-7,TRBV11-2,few,ASSSLKGLAGSYEQY
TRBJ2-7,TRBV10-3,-,AISTGGLDEQY
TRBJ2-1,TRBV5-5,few,ASSTNRDEQF
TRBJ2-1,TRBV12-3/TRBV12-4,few,ASSFRTARDNEQF
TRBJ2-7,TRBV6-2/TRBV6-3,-,ASSYFWVPGLAGGRAYEQY
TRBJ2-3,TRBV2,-,ASSEWMGGSTDTQY
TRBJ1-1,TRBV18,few,ASSLMSGTRDEAF
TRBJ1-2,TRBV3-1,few,ASSLNEGYNGYT
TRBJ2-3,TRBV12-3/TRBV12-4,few,ASSQGTGGNTDTQY
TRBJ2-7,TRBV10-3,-,AIRGGTRGGEQY
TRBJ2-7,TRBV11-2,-,ASSLGYAGGYEQY
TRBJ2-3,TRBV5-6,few,ASSSAREQVTDTQY
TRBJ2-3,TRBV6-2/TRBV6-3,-,ASSLGLAGEDTQY
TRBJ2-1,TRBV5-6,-,ASSLGTSGGDEQF
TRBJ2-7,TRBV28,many,ASSLLGDRLR
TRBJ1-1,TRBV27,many,ASSLSGQGGTEAF
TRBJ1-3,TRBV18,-,ASSHLQGEGNTIY
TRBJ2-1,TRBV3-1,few,ATYGTNEQF
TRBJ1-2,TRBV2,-,ASRARGANYGYT
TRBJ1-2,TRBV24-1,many,ATSDSSKRLIGYT
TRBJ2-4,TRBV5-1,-,ASTLKTENIQY
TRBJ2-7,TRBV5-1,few,ASSSGQGALFYEQY
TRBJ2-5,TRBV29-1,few,SVAVPRRTETQY
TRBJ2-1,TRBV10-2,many,ASGAGYNEQF
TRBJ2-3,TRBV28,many,ASGLYGTQY
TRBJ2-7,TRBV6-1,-,ASSPRTGLPEQY
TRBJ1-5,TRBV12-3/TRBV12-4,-,ASTGLGSNQPQH
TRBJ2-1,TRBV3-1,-,ATSDTGGPYNEQF
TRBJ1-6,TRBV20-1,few,SARRDRGFGAYNSPLH
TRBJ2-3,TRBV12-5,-,ASGVYAGTQY
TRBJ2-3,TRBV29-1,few,SVVRERYTDTQY
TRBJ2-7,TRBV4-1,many,ASSRGTGGHEQY
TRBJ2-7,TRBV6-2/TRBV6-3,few,ASSYSMSQDVY
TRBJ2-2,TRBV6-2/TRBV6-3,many,ASTSSGVVGTGELF
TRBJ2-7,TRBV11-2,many,ASSSGLAGIYEQY
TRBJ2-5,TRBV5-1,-,ASSLGPTAGTGETQY
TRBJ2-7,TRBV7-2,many,ASSLAGGMDEQY
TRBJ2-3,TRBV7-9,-,ASSPRLAGLVDTQY
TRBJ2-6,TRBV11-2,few,ASSPRDRVFPGANVLT
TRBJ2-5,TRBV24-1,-,ATRASDRAETQY
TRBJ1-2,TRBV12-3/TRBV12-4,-,ASSLLFFNYT
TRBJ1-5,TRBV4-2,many,ASSQAVQARNQPQH
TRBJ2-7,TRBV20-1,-,CARETGTSKYEQY
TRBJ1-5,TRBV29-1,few,SVSSGTGTQPQH
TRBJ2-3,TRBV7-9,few,ASSPHSRSAEDTQY
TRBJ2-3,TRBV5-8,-,ASSTLTGPSTDTQY
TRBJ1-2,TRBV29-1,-,SVQPPGSYGYT
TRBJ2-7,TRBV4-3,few,ASSQDEGGRRSSYEQY
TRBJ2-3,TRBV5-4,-,ASSLESSADTQY
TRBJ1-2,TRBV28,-,ASGRQGLRYT
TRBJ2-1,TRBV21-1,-,ASRPGTSGNQAYNEQF
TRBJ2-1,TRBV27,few,ASSLFSIAGGPNEQF
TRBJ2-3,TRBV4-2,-,ASSQDPGATRY